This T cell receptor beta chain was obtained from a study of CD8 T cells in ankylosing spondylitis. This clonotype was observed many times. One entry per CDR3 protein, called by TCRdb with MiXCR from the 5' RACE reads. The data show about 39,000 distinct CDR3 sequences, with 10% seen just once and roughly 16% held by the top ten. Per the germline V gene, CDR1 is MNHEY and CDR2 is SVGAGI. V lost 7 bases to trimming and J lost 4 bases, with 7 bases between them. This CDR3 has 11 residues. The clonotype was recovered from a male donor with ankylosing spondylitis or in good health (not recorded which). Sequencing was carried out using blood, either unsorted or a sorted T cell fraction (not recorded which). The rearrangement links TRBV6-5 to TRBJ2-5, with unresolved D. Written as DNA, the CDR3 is TGTGCCAGCATGAGAGGAGAGACCCAGTACTTC. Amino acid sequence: CASMRGETQYF.